The rows below give T cell receptor beta chains drawn from one sample of a study of cytomegalovirus exposure and HLA in healthy donors. Clones were sequenced by immunoSEQ multiplex PCR, and TCRdb holds only the in-frame ones, with some missing. The sample carries about 150,000 clones, roughly 70% recorded once. Sequencing was performed on PBMCs. These receptors came from a woman aged 40-49 years in good health and CMV-seronegative. Both conserved end residues are trimmed from each CDR3. Each record gives: CDR3 protein, V gene, J gene, D gene. A D gene is named only where the DNA matches it firmly.

CDR3: ASSIWAGEFTDTQY; V: TRBV19; J: TRBJ2-3; D: TRBD2
CDR3: ASSLESPAREFVDEQY; V: TRBV11-2; J: TRBJ2-7; D: .
CDR3: ASSTRTGGSFSGANVLT; V: TRBV9; J: TRBJ2-6; D: TRBD1
CDR3: ASSSGWAGTEQY; V: TRBV7-6; J: TRBJ2-7; D: .
CDR3: ASSHLGAIRTEAF; V: TRBV4-2; J: TRBJ1-1; D: .
CDR3: ASSGGDRGSTEAF; V: TRBV5-1; J: TRBJ1-1; D: .
CDR3: ASSPITTGQGNTEAF; V: TRBV18; J: TRBJ1-1; D: .
CDR3: ASSPQTRNYGYT; V: TRBV6-5; J: TRBJ1-2; D: .
CDR3: ASSSQTANTGELF; V: TRBV27; J: TRBJ2-2; D: .
CDR3: ASSAGYQETQY; V: TRBV5-1; J: TRBJ2-5; D: .
CDR3: ASRIAGGRPEQY; V: TRBV27; J: TRBJ2-7; D: TRBD2
CDR3: SVTTGQGSTDTQY; V: TRBV29-1; J: TRBJ2-3; D: TRBD1
CDR3: ASRTGTSGSNEQF; V: TRBV7-2; J: TRBJ2-1; D: TRBD2
CDR3: ASSRGFSGGQAGNTIY; V: TRBV19; J: TRBJ1-3; D: .
CDR3: ASRGQGASNEQF; V: TRBV5-1; J: TRBJ2-1; D: TRBD1
CDR3: ASSQGENQPQH; V: TRBV4-1; J: TRBJ1-5; D: .
CDR3: ASSLGLAGTYEQY; V: TRBV11-2; J: TRBJ2-7; D: TRBD2
CDR3: ASSFIEGPYEQY; V: TRBV7-9; J: TRBJ2-7; D: .
CDR3: ASSYSGSGNSPLH; V: TRBV6-5; J: TRBJ1-6; D: .
CDR3: ASSPGREGFYEQY; V: TRBV7-2; J: .; D: TRBD2
CDR3: ASRPGASQPQH; V: TRBV12-2; J: TRBJ1-5; D: .
CDR3: ASSLGHSEAF; V: TRBV5-1; J: TRBJ1-1; D: .
CDR3: ASSRGQGLEQY; V: TRBV6-1; J: TRBJ2-7; D: TRBD1
CDR3: ASSPRDRVGYGYT; V: TRBV6-1; J: TRBJ1-2; D: TRBD1
CDR3: ATSRDVYRDHEQY; V: TRBV15; J: TRBJ2-7; D: .
CDR3: ASSTLAGGRSDTQY; V: TRBV27; J: TRBJ2-3; D: TRBD2
CDR3: ASSGTGMNTEAF; V: TRBV9; J: TRBJ1-1; D: .
CDR3: ASSVGYSWDSHLEQY; V: TRBV9; J: TRBJ2-7; D: .
CDR3: ASKVTGGYGYT; V: TRBV19; J: TRBJ1-2; D: TRBD1
CDR3: ASRPEQGSTYEQY; V: TRBV10-1; J: .; D: TRBD1
CDR3: ASSEQTVPN; V: TRBV6-5; J: TRBJ1-3; D: .
CDR3: ASRRDTNEQF; V: TRBV5-1; J: TRBJ2-1; D: .
CDR3: ASRAGGHTDTQY; V: TRBV28; J: TRBJ2-3; D: TRBD2
CDR3: ASSLQGAGNTIY; V: TRBV11-2; J: TRBJ1-3; D: TRBD1
CDR3: ASSPTSGRQGEQY; V: TRBV6-5; J: .; D: TRBD2
CDR3: ASSPGLAGVEQY; V: TRBV18; J: TRBJ2-7; D: TRBD2
CDR3: ASSPRQGSTGELF; V: TRBV6-5; J: TRBJ2-2; D: TRBD1
CDR3: ASSLIRNMNTEAF; V: TRBV14; J: TRBJ1-1; D: .
CDR3: AISEPTSGTYEQY; V: TRBV10-3; J: TRBJ2-7; D: TRBD2
CDR3: ASSEVHTQIFGYT; V: TRBV6-1; J: TRBJ1-2; D: .
CDR3: ASTQTAGNTIY; V: TRBV19; J: TRBJ1-3; D: .
CDR3: ASSQGWARVTFYT; V: TRBV4-1; J: TRBJ1-2; D: .
CDR3: SVERGNTEAF; V: TRBV29-1; J: TRBJ1-1; D: .
CDR3: ASSEQGESYNEQF; V: TRBV19; J: TRBJ2-1; D: TRBD1
CDR3: ASSRHSSFRNEQF; V: TRBV28; J: TRBJ2-1; D: .
CDR3: ASSLNPDRVNYGYT; V: TRBV5-5; J: TRBJ1-2; D: TRBD1
CDR3: ASSETEGSVNEQF; V: TRBV6-1; J: TRBJ2-1; D: .
CDR3: AISETGGRYQPQH; V: TRBV10-3; J: TRBJ1-5; D: TRBD1
CDR3: ASSLGGEQF; V: TRBV5-6; J: TRBJ2-1; D: .
CDR3: ASSLPRGLAGAPDTQY; V: TRBV27; J: TRBJ2-3; D: TRBD2
CDR3: ASSHTDKPYEQY; V: TRBV5-6; J: TRBJ2-7; D: .
CDR3: ASSYKPGVSTDTQY; V: TRBV7-9; J: TRBJ2-3; D: .
CDR3: ASSEYLLGGLHGYT; V: TRBV2; J: TRBJ1-2; D: TRBD1
CDR3: ASSPGLSGELF; V: TRBV11-3; J: TRBJ2-2; D: .
CDR3: ASGPLAATRDTQY; V: TRBV21-1; J: TRBJ2-3; D: .
CDR3: ASSPQWRGRSQETQY; V: TRBV21-1; J: TRBJ2-5; D: .
CDR3: ASNEGTQY; V: TRBV2; J: TRBJ2-3; D: .
CDR3: ASSASGGANQPQH; V: TRBV6-4; J: TRBJ1-5; D: .
CDR3: ASTGQGGYEQF; V: TRBV19; J: TRBJ2-1; D: TRBD1